This T cell receptor beta chain was found in a study of identical twins. Germline V gene data show CDR1 as MNHNS and CDR2 as SASEGT. This CDR3 is 15 amino acids long. With V trimmed by 7 bases and J by 5 bases, 10 bases remained unmatched. This clonotype was counted many times. TCRdb fed the 5' RACE reads into MiXCR, producing one record per CDR3 protein. The sample records 200,000 to 250,000 distinct CDR3 sequences, 6% to 9% being singletons. The same sample was also studied in work on yellow fever vaccine responses in identical twins.

Sequencing was performed on memory (CD45RO+) T cells sorted from blood. The TCR sequence derives from a woman aged 18-29 years in good health. The V and J genes are TRBV6-1 and TRBJ2-5, with TRBD1 identical over 10 bases. Written as DNA, the CDR3 is TGTGCCAGCACCATTCTGGGACAGGGGTTTGAGACCCAGTACTTC. Protein sequence: CASTILGQGFETQYF.